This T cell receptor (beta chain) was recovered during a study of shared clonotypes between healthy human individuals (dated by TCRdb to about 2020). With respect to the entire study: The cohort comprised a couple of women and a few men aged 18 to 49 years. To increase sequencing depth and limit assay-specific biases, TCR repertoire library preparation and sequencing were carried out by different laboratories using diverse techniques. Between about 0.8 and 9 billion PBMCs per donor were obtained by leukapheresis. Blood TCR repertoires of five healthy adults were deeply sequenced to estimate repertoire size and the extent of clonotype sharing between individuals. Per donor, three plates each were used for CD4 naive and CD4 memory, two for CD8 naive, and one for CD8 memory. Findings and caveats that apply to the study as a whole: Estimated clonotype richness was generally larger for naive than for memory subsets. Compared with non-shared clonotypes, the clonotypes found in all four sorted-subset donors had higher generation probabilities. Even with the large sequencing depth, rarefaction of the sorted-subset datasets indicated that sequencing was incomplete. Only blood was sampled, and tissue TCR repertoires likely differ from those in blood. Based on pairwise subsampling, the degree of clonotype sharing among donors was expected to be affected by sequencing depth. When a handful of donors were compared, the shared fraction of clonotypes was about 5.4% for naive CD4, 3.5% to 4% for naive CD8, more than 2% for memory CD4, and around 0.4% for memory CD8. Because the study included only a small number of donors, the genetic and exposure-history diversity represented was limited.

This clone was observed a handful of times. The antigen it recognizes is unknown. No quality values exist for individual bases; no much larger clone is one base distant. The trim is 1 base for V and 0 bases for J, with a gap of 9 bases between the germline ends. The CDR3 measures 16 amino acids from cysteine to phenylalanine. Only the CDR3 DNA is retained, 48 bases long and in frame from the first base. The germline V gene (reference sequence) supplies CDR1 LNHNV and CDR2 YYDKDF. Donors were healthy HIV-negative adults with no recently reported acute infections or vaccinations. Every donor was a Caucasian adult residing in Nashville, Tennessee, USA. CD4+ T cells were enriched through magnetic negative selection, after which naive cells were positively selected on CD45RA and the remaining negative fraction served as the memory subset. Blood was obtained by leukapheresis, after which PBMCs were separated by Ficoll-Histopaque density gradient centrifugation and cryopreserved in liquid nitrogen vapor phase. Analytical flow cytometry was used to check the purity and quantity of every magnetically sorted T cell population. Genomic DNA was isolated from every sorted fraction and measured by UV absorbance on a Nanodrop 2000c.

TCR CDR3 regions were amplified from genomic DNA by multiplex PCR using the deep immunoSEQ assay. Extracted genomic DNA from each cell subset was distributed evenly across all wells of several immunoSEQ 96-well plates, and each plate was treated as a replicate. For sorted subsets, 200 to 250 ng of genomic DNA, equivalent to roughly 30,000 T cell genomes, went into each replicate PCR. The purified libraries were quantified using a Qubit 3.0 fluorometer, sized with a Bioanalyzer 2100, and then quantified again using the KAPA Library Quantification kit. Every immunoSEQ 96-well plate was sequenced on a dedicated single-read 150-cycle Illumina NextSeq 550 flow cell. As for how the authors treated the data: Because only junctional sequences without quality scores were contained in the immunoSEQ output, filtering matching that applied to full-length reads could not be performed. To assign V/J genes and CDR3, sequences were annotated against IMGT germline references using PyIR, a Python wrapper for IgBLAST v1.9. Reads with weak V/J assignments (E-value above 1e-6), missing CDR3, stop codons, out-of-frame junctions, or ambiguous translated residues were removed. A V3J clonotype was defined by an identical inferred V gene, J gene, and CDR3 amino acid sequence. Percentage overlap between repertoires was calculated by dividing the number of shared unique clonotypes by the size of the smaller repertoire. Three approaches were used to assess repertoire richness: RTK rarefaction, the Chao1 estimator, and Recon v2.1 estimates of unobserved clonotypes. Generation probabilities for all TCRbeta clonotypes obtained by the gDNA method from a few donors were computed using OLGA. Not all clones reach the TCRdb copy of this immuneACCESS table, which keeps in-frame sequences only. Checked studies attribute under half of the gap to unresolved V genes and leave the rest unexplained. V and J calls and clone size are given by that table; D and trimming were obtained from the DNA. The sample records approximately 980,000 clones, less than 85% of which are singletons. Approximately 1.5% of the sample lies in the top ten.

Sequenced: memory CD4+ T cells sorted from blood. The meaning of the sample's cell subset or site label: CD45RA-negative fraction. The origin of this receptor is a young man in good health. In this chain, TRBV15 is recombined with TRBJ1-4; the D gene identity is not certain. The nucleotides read TGTGCCACCAGCAGAGGAACAACCCCAACTAATGAAAAACTGTTTTTT. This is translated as CATSRGTTPTNEKLFF. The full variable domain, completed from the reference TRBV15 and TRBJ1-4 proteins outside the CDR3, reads DAMVIQNPRYQVTQFGKPVTLSCSQTLNHNVMYWYQQKSSQAPKLLFHYYDKDFNNEADTPDNFQSRRPNTSFCFLDIRSPGLGDTAMYLCATSRGTTPTNEKLFFGSGTQLSVL.